The TCR beta chain under discussion was sequenced for a study of T cell responses to AZD1222 COVID-19 vaccine. Sequencing used immunoSEQ multiplex PCR; TCRdb keeps in-frame clones, though not all of them. Counted here are roughly 110,000 clones, about 90% occurring once; the ten biggest clones make up around 4.9%. Germline V lookup: CDR1 KGHSH, CDR2 LQKENI. V was clipped by 1 base and J by 0 bases; unmatched bases: 3. The CDR3 has 16 residues. V and J are TRBV18 and TRBJ2-4, with 7 bases aligning to TRBD1. This material consisted of peripheral blood, taken 28 days after the second AZD1222 dose. The clonotype originates from an adult who received the AZD1222 COVID-19 vaccine. The CDR3 nucleotides read TGTGCCAGCTCACCACAGGGGACAGTAGCCAAAAACATTCAGTACTTC. This gives the protein CASSPQGTVAKNIQYF.